This passage covers 14 T cell receptor beta chains from one sample sequenced in a study of T cells after yellow fever vaccination. From the 5' RACE reads, TCRdb called clonotypes with MiXCR, one entry per CDR3 protein. The sample records 500,000 to 550,000 distinct CDR3 sequences, less than 25% being singletons. The sample here was PBMCs, taken roughly 20 days after the first yellow fever vaccination. These receptors were obtained from a young man who received the YFV17D yellow fever vaccine.

This clonotype appeared a few times. J is TRBJ2-1 and V is TRBV7-9, with D hard to call. This CDR3 is built from 14 residues. Per the germline V gene, CDR1 is SEHNR and CDR2 is FQNEAQ (reference sequence). Trimming removed 5 bases from V and 4 bases from J, with 12 bases in between. The CDR3 protein is CASSHTEKYNEQFF. The CDR3 bases are TGTGCCAGCAGCCATACCGAGAAGTACAATGAGCAGTTCTTC.

In this sample, this clonotype turned up a few times. The rearrangement links TRBV28 to TRBJ2-4; 9 nucleotides agree with TRBD1. The J segment lost 7 bases and the V segment lost 6 bases, leaving 13 bases of the junction unmatched. The CDR3 has 16 residues. Looked up from germline, CDR1 is MDHEN and CDR2 is SYDVKM. CDR3 nucleotides: TGTGCCAGCAGCCCACTCGGGACAGGGCCAAGGAACATTCAGTACTTC. Amino acids: CASSPLGTGPRNIQYF.

Points on this clonotype: A junction boundary mismatches the germline segment, possibly from a read error. This sequence joins TRBV15 and TRBJ1-2; a weak D match, TRBD1 (5 bases). The CDR3 runs to 13 residues. Germline V gene data show CDR1 as LNHNV and CDR2 as YYDKDF (reference sequence). The CDR3 nucleotides are TGTCCCACCAGCAGAAAACAGGTTGACGGCTACACCTTC. This gives the protein CPTSRKQVDGYTF.

The chain couples TRBV27 to TRBJ2-2, with D possibly matching TRBD1 (6 bases). V shed 5 bases and J shed 6 bases, with 10 bases lying between them. This CDR3 is built from 13 residues. Germline V CDR1 and CDR2: MNHEY, SMNVEV (reference sequence). The DNA of the CDR3 is TGTGCCAGCAGTGTAACAGGGCCCGGGGAGCTGTTTTTT. Encoded protein: CASSVTGPGELFF.

The gene calls are TRBV28 and TRBJ1-6; possible D gene TRBD1, 6 bases. Trimming took 5 bases from V and 8 from J, leaving 13 bases between them. Germline CDR1 is MDHEN and CDR2 is SYDVKM. The CDR3 runs to 14 residues. The CDR3 DNA sequence: TGTGCCAGCAGTCGTGGACAGCCCGATTCACCCCTCCACTTT. Its protein product is CASSRGQPDSPLHF. Full variable domain (outside the CDR3, taken from reference TRBV28 and TRBJ1-6): DVKVTQSSRYLVKRTGEKVFLECVQDMDHENMFWYRQDPGLGLRLIYFSYDVKMKEKGDIPEGYSVSREKKERFSLILESASTNQTSMYLCASSRGQPDSPLHFGNGTRLTVT.

This clonotype was seen a few times. The rearrangement links TRBV20-1 to TRBJ1-4, with D possibly being TRBD1 (5 bases). V gave up 5 bases and J gave up 4 bases, with 14 bases separating them. The germline gives CDR1 DFQATT, CDR2 SNEGSKA (reference sequence). The CDR3 sequence is 14 residues long. This CDR3 is CSARGGRVNEKLFF. CDR3 sequence (DNA): TGCAGTGCTCGGGGGGGTCGGGTTAATGAAAAACTGTTTTTT.

This clonotype was counted a few times. This sequence joins TRBV4-2 and TRBJ1-6; TRBD1 matches 7 bases. Trimming at V came to 0 bases and at J to 9 bases, leaving 5 bases not matched to a gene. The CDR3 length is 15 residues. The V gene's germline CDR1 is LGHNA and CDR2 YNFKEQ. CDR3 coding DNA: TGTGCCAGCAGCCAAGATGTAGGGGGCGGTTCACCCCTCCACTTT. Its protein is CASSQDVGGGSPLHF.

This clonotype came up many times. The chain is built from TRBV6-6 and TRBJ1-1, with 7 nucleotides matching TRBD1. The CDR3 is 13 amino acids. The junction had 7 bases not matched to a gene; V was cut back by 6 bases and J by 6 bases. The germline gives CDR1 MNHNY, CDR2 SVGAGI (reference sequence). CDR3 loop: CASSRTGGAEAFF. CDR3 coding DNA: TGTGCCAGCAGCCGGACAGGAGGGGCTGAAGCTTTCTTT.

This chain connects TRBV7-9 to TRBJ2-4; D perhaps matches TRBD1 (5 bases). CDR1 SEHNR and CDR2 FQNEAQ come from the germline V gene (reference sequence). The CDR3 loop spans 13 amino acids. V lost 0 bases and J 9 bases, leaving 9 bases between the germline ends. The CDR3 loop reads CASSLAGQSIQYF. The CDR3 coding sequence is TGTGCCAGCAGCTTAGCCGGACAATCCATTCAGTACTTC.

This clonotype was seen a few times. CDR3 DNA sequence: TGTGCCAGCAGCTCCGGGATTACCGGCAGTGAGCAGTTCTTC. Encoded protein: CASSSGITGSEQFF. The V gene is TRBV7-8, the J gene TRBJ2-1, with D tentatively TRBD2 (5 bases). V lost 4 bases to trimming and J lost 9 bases, with 16 bases between them. Germline V gives CDR1 SGHVS, CDR2 FQNEAQ. The CDR3 has 14 amino acids.

This clonotype was seen more than once but under ten times. This rearrangement joins TRBV5-1 to TRBJ1-1; 9 bases line up with TRBD1. The CDR3 length is 14 residues. V lost 5 bases, J lost 7 bases, and 9 bases stayed unmatched. In germline, CDR1 is SGHRS, CDR2 YFSETQ. CDR3 DNA: TGCGCCAGCAGTTCCGGACAGGGGATGTTTGAAGCTTTCTTT. Translation gives CASSSGQGMFEAFF. The entire variable domain, with the rest obtained from reference TRBV5-1 and TRBJ1-1, is as follows: KAGVTQTPRYLIKTRGQQVTLSCSPISGHRSVSWYQQTPGQGLQFLFEYFSETQRNKGNFPGRFSGRQFSNSRSEMNVSTLELGDSALYLCASSSGQGMFEAFFGQGTRLTVV.

This chain links TRBV18 with TRBJ2-1; D gene uncertain. Trimming stripped 3 bases from V and 0 bases from J, with 12 bases between. Looked up from germline, CDR1 is KGHSH and CDR2 is LQKENI. The CDR3 consists of 16 residues. This CDR3 is CASSPSAYSSYNEQFF. The CDR3 bases are TGTGCCAGCTCACCCTCCGCTTATAGCTCCTACAATGAGCAGTTCTTC. The variable domain in full, completed from reference TRBV18 and TRBJ2-1, reads NAGVMQNPRHLVRRRGQEARLRCSPMKGHSHVYWYRQLPEEGLKFMVYLQKENIIDESGMPKERFSAEFPKEGPSILRIQQVVRGDSAAYFCASSPSAYSSYNEQFFGPGTRLTVL.

This clonotype appeared a single time. The chain is built from TRBV7-2 and TRBJ1-2; 7 bases map to TRBD1. The CDR3 is 13 amino acids. Germline loops: CDR1 SGHTA, CDR2 FQGNSA. Unmatched junction bases numbered 5, after V lost 5 bases and J lost 5 bases. CDR3 in DNA: TGTGCCAGCAGCCCAAGACAGGGATATGGCTACACCTTC. Encoded protein: CASSPRQGYGYTF.

This clonotype was counted a few times. The chain is built from TRBV10-2 and TRBJ2-2, with TRBD1 identical over 9 bases. CDR3 size: 14 residues. J gave up 5 bases and V 7 bases, and 5 bases lay outside the gene matches. Germline assignment: CDR1 WSHSY and CDR2 SAAADI. DNA of the CDR3: TGCGCCAGCATCCGGGACAGGGTAACCGGGGAGCTGTTTTTT. This codes for CASIRDRVTGELFF.